This T cell receptor beta chain stems from a study of STAT5B mutations in CD4+ large granular lymphocyte leukemia. The study, taken as a whole, reports: Compared with healthy controls (2/35), patient top clones favored TRBV06 (8/27). Patient CD4-sorted repertoires looked more clonal than healthy CD4+ repertoires, even without putative leukemic clones.

This clone was counted only a few times. What it binds is unknown. Trimming took 3 bases from V and 3 from J, leaving 5 bases between them. In germline, CDR1 is DFQATT, CDR2 SNEGSKA (reference sequence). The CDR3 spans 11 residues. The method was immunoSEQ multiplex PCR; TCRdb's version includes in-frame clones alone and lacks a portion of them. The sample carries 20,000 to 25,000 clones, 79% recorded once. The sample was CD4+ T cells from blood buffy coats. V is TRBV20-1 and J is TRBJ1-2; unclear D gene. This TCR derives from a human donor in good health. CDR3 sequence reads: CSARRDYGYTF. As DNA, the CDR3 is TGCAGTGCTAGGCGGGACTATGGCTACACCTTC.